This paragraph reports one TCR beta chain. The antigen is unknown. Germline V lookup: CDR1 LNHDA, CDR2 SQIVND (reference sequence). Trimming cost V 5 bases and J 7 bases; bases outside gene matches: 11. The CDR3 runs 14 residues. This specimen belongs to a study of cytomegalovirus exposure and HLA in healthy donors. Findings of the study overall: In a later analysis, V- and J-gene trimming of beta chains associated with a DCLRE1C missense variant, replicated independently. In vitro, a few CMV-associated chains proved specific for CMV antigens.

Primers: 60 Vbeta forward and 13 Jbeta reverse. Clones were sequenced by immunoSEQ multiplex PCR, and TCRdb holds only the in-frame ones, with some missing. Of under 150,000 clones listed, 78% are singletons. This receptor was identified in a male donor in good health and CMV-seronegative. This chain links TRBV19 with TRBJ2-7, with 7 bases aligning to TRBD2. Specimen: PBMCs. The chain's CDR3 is CASSPERDGWEQYF. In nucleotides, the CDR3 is TGTGCCAGTAGTCCTGAGCGGGACGGTTGGGAGCAGTACTTC.